Presented here are 10 T cell receptor beta chains from one specimen sequenced in a study of blood T cell repertoires in COVID-19. Sequencing was performed with immunoSEQ multiplex PCR; in TCRdb, only in-frame clones are kept and a portion is missing. Seen here are roughly 220,000 clones, around 90% observed once, and the top ten hold over 13%. The sequenced material came from PBMCs or T cells enriched from blood (not recorded which). These receptor sequences come from a man aged 25-45 years who had been exposed to COVID-19.

J is TRBJ1-1 and V is TRBV12-3 or TRBV12-4; D remains unclear. V lost 0 bases, J lost 11 bases, and 10 bases lay in between. The CDR3 loop spans 12 amino acids. This CDR3 reads CASSLALSRAFF. The DNA of the CDR3 is TGTGCCAGCAGTTTAGCGCTTTCCAGGGCTTTCTTT.

This chain joins TRBV10-3 and TRBJ1-3, with D perhaps TRBD1 (5 bases). The germline gives CDR1 ENHRY, CDR2 SYGVKD. Deletions cut 6 bases from V and 4 bases from J, with 16 bases between. CDR3 length equals 15 residues. CDR3 protein: CAISQPQGYGNTIYF. The CDR3 bases are TGTGCCATCAGCCAACCCCAGGGATACGGAAACACCATATATTTT.

The chain joins TRBV4-1 to TRBJ1-2; maybe TRBD1 (6 bases). V lost 0 bases to trimming and J lost 7 bases, with 12 bases between them. Looked up from germline, CDR1 is MGHRA and CDR2 is YSYEKL. This CDR3 comprises 14 residues. The CDR3: CASSQDWTVTGYTF. The CDR3 nucleotides are TGCGCCAGCAGCCAAGATTGGACAGTAACTGGCTACACCTTC.

The genes are TRBV6-5 and TRBJ1-2, with a tentative D call TRBD1 (5 bases). The CDR3 sequence is 15 residues long. The V gene's germline CDR1 is MNHEY and CDR2 SVGAGI. Between the trimmed V and J ends, which lost 7 bases and 2 bases, there was a span of 17 bases. The DNA of the CDR3 is TGTGCCAGCAAACCCGGACAAAACACGAACTATGGCTACACCTTC. Protein sequence: CASKPGQNTNYGYTF.

This clone has just a few counts. V usage is TRBV11-3 and J usage is TRBJ2-1; the D gene is possibly TRBD2 (6 bases). V dropped 4 bases and J dropped 7 bases, with 23 bases sitting between them. The CDR3 length is 17 residues. The germline CDR1 and CDR2 sequences are SGHNT and YENEEA. This chain's CDR3 is CASSSRRGAGTPNEQFF. CDR3 coding DNA: TGTGCCAGCAGCTCCCGGCGGGGTGCAGGGACCCCTAATGAGCAGTTCTTC.

J is TRBJ2-3 and V is TRBV5-4; 9 positions agree with TRBD2. The V gene end was trimmed by 0 bases and the J gene end by 6 bases; junction bases not matched to a gene: 14. CDR1 is SGHNT and CDR2 is YYREEE in the germline V gene (reference sequence). This CDR3 has 18 amino acids. This CDR3 reads CASSLAVVAGVTVDTQYF. The DNA for the CDR3 is TGTGCCAGCAGCTTGGCCGTGGTAGCGGGGGTGACGGTGGATACGCAGTATTTT.

V is TRBV7-9 and J is TRBJ1-1; no firm D call. Trimming pared 1 base from V and 11 bases from J, leaving 14 bases between. CDR3 length: 13 residues. Germline V gene sequence: CDR1 SEHNR, CDR2 FQNEAQ (reference sequence). As DNA, the CDR3 is TGTGCCAGCAGCTTAGATCTGAACGTCGGGGCTTTCTTT. Translation gives CASSLDLNVGAFF.

The chain employs TRBV18 and TRBJ1-1; a weak D match, TRBD1 (5 bases). This CDR3 has 15 amino acids. Germline loops: CDR1 KGHSH, CDR2 LQKENI. V lost 3 bases and J 1 base, leaving 12 bases between the germline ends. CDR3 region: CASSPGGGWNTEAFF. CDR3 bases: TGTGCCAGCTCACCCGGCGGGGGGTGGAACACTGAAGCTTTCTTT.

The chain carries TRBV5-1 and TRBJ2-1, with D possibly being TRBD1 (6 bases). The CDR3 spans 14 residues. V was shortened by 4 bases and J by 2 bases, with 10 bases between the two germline ends. CDR1 and CDR2 from the germline V gene are SGHRS and YFSETQ. The CDR3 DNA reads as TGCGCCAGCAGCCTCCGGGACACCTACAATGAGCAGTTCTTC. It is translated as CASSLRDTYNEQFF.

This clone was recorded a few times. J is TRBJ2-6 and V is TRBV27; 9 positions agree with TRBD1. This CDR3 spans 20 amino acids. Looked up from germline, CDR1 is MNHEY and CDR2 is SMNVEV (reference sequence). V trimming: 6 bases; J trimming: 3 bases; junction bases outside the gene matches: 18. CDR3 loop: CASRTVRGTGFRVGANVLTF. CDR3 coding DNA: TGTGCCAGCAGGACGGTTCGTGGGACAGGGTTTCGGGTTGGGGCCAACGTCCTGACTTTC. Full variable domain (remainder filled in from reference TRBV27 and TRBJ2-6): EAQVTQNPRYLITVTGKKLTVTCSQNMNHEYMSWYRQDPGLGLRQIYYSMNVEVTDKGDVPEGYKVSRKEKRNFPLILESPSPNQTSLYFCASRTVRGTGFRVGANVLTFGAGSRLTVL.